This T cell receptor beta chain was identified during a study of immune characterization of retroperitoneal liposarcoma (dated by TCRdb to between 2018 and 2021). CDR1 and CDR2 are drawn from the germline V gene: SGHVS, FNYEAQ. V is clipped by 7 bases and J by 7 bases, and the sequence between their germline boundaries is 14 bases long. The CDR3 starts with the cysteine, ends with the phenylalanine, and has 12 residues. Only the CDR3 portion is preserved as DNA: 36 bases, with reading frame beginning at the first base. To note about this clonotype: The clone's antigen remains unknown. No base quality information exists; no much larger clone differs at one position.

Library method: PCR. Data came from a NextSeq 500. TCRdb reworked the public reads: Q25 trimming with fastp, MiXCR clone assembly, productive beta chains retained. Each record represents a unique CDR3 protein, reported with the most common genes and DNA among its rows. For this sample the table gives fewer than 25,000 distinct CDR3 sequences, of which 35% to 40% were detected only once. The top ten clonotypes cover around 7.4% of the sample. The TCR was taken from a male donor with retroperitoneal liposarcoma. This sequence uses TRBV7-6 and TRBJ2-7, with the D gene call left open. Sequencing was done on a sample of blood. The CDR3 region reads CASTLLWKEQYF. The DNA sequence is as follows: TGTGCCAGCACCCTCCTATGGAAGGAGCAGTACTTC.